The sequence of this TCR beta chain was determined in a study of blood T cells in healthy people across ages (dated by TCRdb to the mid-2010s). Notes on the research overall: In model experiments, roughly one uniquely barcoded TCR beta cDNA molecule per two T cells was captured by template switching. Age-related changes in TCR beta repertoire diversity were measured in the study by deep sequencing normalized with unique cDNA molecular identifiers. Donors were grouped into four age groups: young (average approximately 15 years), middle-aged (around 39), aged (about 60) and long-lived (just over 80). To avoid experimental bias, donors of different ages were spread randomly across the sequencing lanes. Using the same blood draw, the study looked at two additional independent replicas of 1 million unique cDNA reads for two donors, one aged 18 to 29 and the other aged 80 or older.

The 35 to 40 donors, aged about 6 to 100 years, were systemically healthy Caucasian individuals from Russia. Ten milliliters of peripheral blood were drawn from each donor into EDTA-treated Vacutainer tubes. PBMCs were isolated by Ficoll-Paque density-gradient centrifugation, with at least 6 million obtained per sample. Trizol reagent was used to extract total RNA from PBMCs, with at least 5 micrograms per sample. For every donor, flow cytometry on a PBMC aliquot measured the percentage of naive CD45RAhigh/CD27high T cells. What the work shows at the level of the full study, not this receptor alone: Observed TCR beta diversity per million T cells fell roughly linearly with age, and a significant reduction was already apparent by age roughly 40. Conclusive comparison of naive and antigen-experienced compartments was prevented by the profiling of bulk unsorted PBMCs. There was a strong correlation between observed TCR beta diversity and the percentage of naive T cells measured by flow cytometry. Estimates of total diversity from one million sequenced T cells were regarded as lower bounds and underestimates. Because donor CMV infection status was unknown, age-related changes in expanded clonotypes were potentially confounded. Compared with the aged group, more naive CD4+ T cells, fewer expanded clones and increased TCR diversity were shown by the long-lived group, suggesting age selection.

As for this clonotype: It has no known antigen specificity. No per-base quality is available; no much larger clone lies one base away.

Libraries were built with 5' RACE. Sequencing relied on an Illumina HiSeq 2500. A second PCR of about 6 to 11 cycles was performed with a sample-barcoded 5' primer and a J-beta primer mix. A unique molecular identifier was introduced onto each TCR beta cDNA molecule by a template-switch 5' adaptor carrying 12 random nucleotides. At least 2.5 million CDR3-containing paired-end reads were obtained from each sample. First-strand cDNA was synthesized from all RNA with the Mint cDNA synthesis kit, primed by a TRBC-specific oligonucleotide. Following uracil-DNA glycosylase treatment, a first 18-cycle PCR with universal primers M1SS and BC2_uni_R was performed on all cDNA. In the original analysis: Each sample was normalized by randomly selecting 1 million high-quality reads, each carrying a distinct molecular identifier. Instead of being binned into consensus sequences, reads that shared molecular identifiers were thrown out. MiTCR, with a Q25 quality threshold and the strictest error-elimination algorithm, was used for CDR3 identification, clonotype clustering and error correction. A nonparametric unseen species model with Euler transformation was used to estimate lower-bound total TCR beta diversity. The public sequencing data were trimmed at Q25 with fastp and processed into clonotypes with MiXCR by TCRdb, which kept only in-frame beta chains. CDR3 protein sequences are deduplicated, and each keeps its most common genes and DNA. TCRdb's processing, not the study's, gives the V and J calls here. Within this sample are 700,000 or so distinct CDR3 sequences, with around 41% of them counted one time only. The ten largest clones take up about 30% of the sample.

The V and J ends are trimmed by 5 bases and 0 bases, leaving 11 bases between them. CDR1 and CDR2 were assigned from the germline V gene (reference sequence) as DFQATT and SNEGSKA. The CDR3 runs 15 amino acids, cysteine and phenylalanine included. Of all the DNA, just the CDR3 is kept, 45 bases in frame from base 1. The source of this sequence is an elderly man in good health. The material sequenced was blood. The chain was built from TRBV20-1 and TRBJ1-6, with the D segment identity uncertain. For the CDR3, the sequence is CSAFYPSSYNSPLHF. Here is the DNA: TGCAGTGCTTTTTATCCTAGCTCCTATAATTCACCCCTCCACTTT.